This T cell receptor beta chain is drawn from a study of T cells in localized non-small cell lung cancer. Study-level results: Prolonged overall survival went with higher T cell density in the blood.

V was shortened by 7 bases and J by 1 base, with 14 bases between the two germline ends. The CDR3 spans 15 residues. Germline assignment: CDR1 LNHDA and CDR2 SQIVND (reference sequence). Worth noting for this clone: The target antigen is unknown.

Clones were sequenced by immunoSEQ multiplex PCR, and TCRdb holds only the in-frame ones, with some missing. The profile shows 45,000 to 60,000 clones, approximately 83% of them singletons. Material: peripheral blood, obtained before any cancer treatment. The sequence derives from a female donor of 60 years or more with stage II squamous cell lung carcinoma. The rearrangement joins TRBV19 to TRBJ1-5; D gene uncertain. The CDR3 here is CASNPDPGSNQPQHF. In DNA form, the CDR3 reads TGTGCCAGTAACCCAGACCCGGGGAGCAATCAGCCCCAGCATTTT.